This TCR beta chain is drawn from a study of response to subunit inactivated influenza vaccine. Findings and caveats of the study: That few new T cells are recruited by each seasonal influenza vaccination was the authors' suggestion.

TCRdb analysed the RT-PCR reads with MiXCR anew, one entry per CDR3 protein. The sample lists about 520,000 distinct CDR3 sequences, roughly 23% occurring once. Per the germline V gene, CDR1 is LGHDT and CDR2 is YNNKEL (reference sequence). The V and J ends lost 11 bases and 1 base respectively, with 24 bases between them. The CDR3 contains 17 residues. This clonotype was detected once. What it recognizes is unknown. Material: CD4+ T cells sorted from PBMCs, obtained 4 to 6 days after vaccination. This clonotype was obtained from a man aged 50-60 years who received an inactivated influenza vaccine. The rearrangement uses TRBV3-1 and TRBJ2-4, with D perhaps matching TRBD1 or TRBD2 (5 bases each). DNA of the CDR3: TGTGCCCTCAGCCCGGGACCCCTAAAACGGGCCAAAAACATTCAGTACTTC. Translated: CALSPGPLKRAKNIQYF.